The 9 T cell receptor beta chains reported below all come from one sample, sequenced in a study of T cell changes during pregnancy in multiple sclerosis. Clones were read by immunoSEQ multiplex PCR, and TCRdb kept only the in-frame ones, dropping some. In the table there are approximately 31,000 clones, 90% of which are singletons. The starting material was CD8+ T cells from peripheral blood mononuclear cells, obtained in the second trimester of pregnancy. The receptors stem from a female donor with multiple sclerosis, enrolled in a pregnancy study.

V gene TRBV27 combines with J gene TRBJ1-4; D uncertain. Germline V gives CDR1 MNHEY, CDR2 SMNVEV (reference sequence). The CDR3 is 14 residues long. Trimming left V 3 bases short and J 3 bases short, with 8 bases between. The CDR3 DNA reads as TGTGCCAGCAGTTTGAACAGAGCTAATGAAAAACTGTTTTTT. Amino acid sequence: CASSLNRANEKLFF.

This sequence joins TRBV4-1 and TRBJ2-5; D is perhaps TRBD2 (5 bases). The CDR3 covers 14 residues. Trimming took 2 bases from V and 4 from J, leaving 11 bases between them. Looked up from germline, CDR1 is MGHRA and CDR2 is YSYEKL. The CDR3 loop is CASSQPSRGETQYF. CDR3 DNA: TGCGCCAGCAGCCAACCCAGTCGGGGAGAGACCCAGTACTTC.

The genes are TRBV11-2 and TRBJ2-7; D perhaps matches TRBD2 (5 bases). CDR1 and CDR2 from the germline V gene are SGHAT and FQNNGV. V was clipped by 8 bases and J by 0 bases, with 11 bases between them. CDR3 size: 13 residues. The CDR3 DNA reads TGTGCCAGCTGGAGCGAGGGCTCCTACGAGCAGTACTTC. Encoded protein: CASWSEGSYEQYF.

The rearrangement joins TRBV6-4 to TRBJ2-3; 9 nucleotides line up with TRBD1. Germline CDR1 and CDR2: MRHNA and SNTAGT. V lost 3 bases to trimming and J lost 3 bases; unmatched junction nucleotides: 4. The CDR3 sequence is 15 residues long. The CDR3 reads CASSEGGTGTDTQYF. The CDR3 DNA follows: TGTGCCAGCAGTGAGGGGGGGACAGGGACAGATACGCAGTATTTT.

This chain uses TRBV10-2 with TRBJ2-7, with 8 bases matching TRBD2. CDR3 length: 14 amino acids. V lost 3 bases to trimming and J lost 5 bases; unmatched junction nucleotides: 6. CDR1 is WSHSY, CDR2 SAAADI, per germline. CDR3 in DNA: TGCGCCAGCAGTGAAAGCGGGAGAAAGGACGAGCAGTACTTC. This sequence encodes CASSESGRKDEQYF.

The count of this clone is one. The chain combines TRBV6-5 with TRBJ2-5, with 10 bases aligning to TRBD2. There are 16 residues in the CDR3. The V gene end was trimmed by 0 bases and the J gene end by 2 bases; junction bases not matched to a gene: 3. Germline-derived CDR1 and CDR2 are MNHEY and SVGAGI. CDR3 protein: CASSYSLAGVQETQYF. The DNA of the CDR3 is TGTGCCAGCAGTTACTCGCTAGCGGGAGTACAAGAGACCCAGTACTTC.

This chain links TRBV29-1 with TRBJ2-3, with 7 bases identical to TRBD2. The length of the CDR3 is 14 residues. CDR1 is SQVTM and CDR2 is ANQGSEA in the germline V gene. V shed 7 bases, J shed 2 bases, and the junction held 9 bases outside the gene matches. The CDR3 DNA is TGCAGCGGACGGCTAGCGGTTTTCACAGATACGCAGTATTTT. Translation: CSGRLAVFTDTQYF.

This rearrangement joins TRBV5-1 to TRBJ2-7, with 16 positions matching TRBD2. This CDR3 region has 18 residues. Looked up from germline, CDR1 is SGHRS and CDR2 is YFSETQ. Unmatched junction bases numbered 9, after V lost 4 bases and J lost 2 bases. As DNA, the CDR3 is TGCGCCAGCAGCAAAGGGACTAGCGGGAGGGCCGGCGCCTACGAGCAGTACTTC. This encodes CASSKGTSGRAGAYEQYF.

This chain uses TRBV7-9 with TRBJ2-7; no reliable D call. The CDR3 spans 16 residues. Germline assignment: CDR1 SEHNR and CDR2 FQNEAQ (reference sequence). The V gene lost 5 bases and the J gene lost 0 bases, with 17 bases spanning the gap. CDR3 protein: CASSPRHLNSSYEQYF. In DNA form, the CDR3 reads TGTGCCAGCAGCCCCAGACACCTTAACAGCTCCTACGAGCAGTACTTC.